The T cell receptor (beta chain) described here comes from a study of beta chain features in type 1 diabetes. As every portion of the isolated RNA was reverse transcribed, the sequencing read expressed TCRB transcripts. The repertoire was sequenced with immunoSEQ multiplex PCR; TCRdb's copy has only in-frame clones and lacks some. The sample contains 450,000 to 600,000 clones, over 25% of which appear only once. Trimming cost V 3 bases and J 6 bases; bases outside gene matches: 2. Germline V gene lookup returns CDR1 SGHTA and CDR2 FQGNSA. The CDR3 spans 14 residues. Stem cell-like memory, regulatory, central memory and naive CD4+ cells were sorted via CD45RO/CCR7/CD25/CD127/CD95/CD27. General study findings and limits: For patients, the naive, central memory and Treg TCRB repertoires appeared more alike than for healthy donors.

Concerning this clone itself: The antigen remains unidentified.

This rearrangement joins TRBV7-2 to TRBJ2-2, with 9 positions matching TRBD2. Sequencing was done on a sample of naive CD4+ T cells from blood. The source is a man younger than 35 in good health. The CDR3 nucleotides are TGTGCCAGCAGCTTCGCTAGCGGGGCCGGGGAGCTGTTTTTT. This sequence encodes CASSFASGAGELFF.